This T cell receptor (beta chain) originates from a study of blood T cell repertoires in COVID-19. Profiling relied on immunoSEQ multiplex PCR, and the TCRdb table lists in-frame clones only, not all of them. The sample includes over 100,000 clones, about 85% of them seen just once. From germline, CDR1 is LGHNA and CDR2 YNFKEQ. The CDR3 runs 18 residues. The J segment lost 1 base and the V segment lost 0 bases, leaving 10 bases of the junction unmatched. The V and J genes are TRBV4-2 and TRBJ2-7; 9 bases are shared with TRBD1. This TCR was recovered from an older man with acute or convalescent COVID-19. The sequenced material came from peripheral blood. CDR3 nucleotides: TGTGCCAGCAGCCAAGATGCCTCGTCCGGGACAGGGTCCTACGAGCAGTACTTC. The encoded protein is CASSQDASSGTGSYEQYF.